These T cell receptor beta chains were read from a single sample in a study of tumor-infiltrating lymphocytes in primary liver carcinoma. In TCRdb, the multiplex PCR reads were re-called with MiXCR into one record per CDR3 protein. The table records 80,000 or so distinct CDR3 sequences, approximately 69% of them present only once. The sequenced sample consisted of tumor-adjacent normal liver tissue. The origin of the receptors is a man aged 35 to 55 with primary liver carcinoma and hepatitis B virus infection. Both conserved end residues are part of each CDR3. A D gene is named only where the DNA matches it firmly. Only some rows state a clone size, as once, few, many or a class for expanded clones.

size | J | V | D | CDR3 | DNA
- | TRBJ1-4 | TRBV5-1 | TRBD1 | CASSLQGANEKLFF | TGCGCCAGCAGCTTACAGGGGGCTAATGAAAAACTGTTTTTT
- | TRBJ2-3 | TRBV11-1 | - | CASSRTPPDCWVSTDTQYF | TGTGCCAGCAGTCGCACCCCCCCGGACTGCTGGGTTAGCACAGATACACAGTATTTT
many | TRBJ1-1 | TRBV11-3 | - | CASSPGSGWGTEAFF | TGTGCCAGCAGCCCAGGATCCGGTTGGGGTACTGAAGCTTTCTTT
- | TRBJ2-7 | TRBV9 | - | CASSVAVTADYEQYF | TGTGCCAGCAGCGTCGCAGTGACAGCCGACTACGAGCAGTACTTC
- | TRBJ1-6 | TRBV6-2/TRBV6-3 | - | CVSSYIVNSHLHF | TGTGTCAGCAGTTACATCGTGAATTCACACCTCCACTTT
- | TRBJ2-1 | TRBV11-1 | TRBD2 | CTSSLGLAGKVDNEQFF | TGTACCAGCAGCCTGGGACTAGCGGGAAAAGTTGACAATGAGCAGTTCTTC
- | TRBJ2-5 | TRBV4-3 | TRBD2 | CASSQAASGRTGEIQYF | TGCGCCAGCAGCCAAGCAGCTAGCGGGAGGACTGGTGAGATCCAGTACTTC
few | TRBJ1-1 | TRBV18 | - | CASSPGGLTEAFF | TGTGCCAGCTCACCCGGGGGGCTCACTGAGGCTTTCTTT
- | TRBJ1-1 | TRBV29-1 | - | CSVDRGQFETFF | TGCAGCGTTGATCGAGGACAGTTTGAAACTTTCTTT
many | TRBJ1-1 | TRBV6-5 | - | CASSYAGRVSTEAFF | TGTGCCAGCAGTTACGCGGGCAGGGTGAGCACTGAAGCTTTCTTT
many | TRBJ1-5 | TRBV29-1 | TRBD1 | CSVEGDSRFSLGYDKSNQPQHF | TGCAGCGTTGAGGGGGACAGCCGTTTTAGTTTGGGGTACGACAAGAGCAATCAGCCCCAGCATTTT
once | TRBJ2-1 | TRBV29-1 | - | CSVAILRPWSRQEQFF | TGCAGCGTCGCCATCCTTCGGCCTTGGTCCCGTCAAGAGCAGTTCTTC
many | TRBJ2-5 | TRBV11-2 | - | CASSLVSQELFQETQYF | TGTGCCAGCAGCTTAGTTAGCCAGGAGTTATTCCAAGAGACCCAGTACTTC
- | TRBJ2-1 | TRBV11-2 | TRBD2 | CAGSLDGRSSGTLYNEQFF | TGTGCAGGCAGCTTAGATGGGCGATCCAGCGGGACCCTTTACAATGAGCAGTTCTTC
- | TRBJ1-2 | TRBV5-4 | - | CASSFPEPGEGYGYTF | TGTGCCAGCAGCTTTCCGGAGCCGGGTGAGGGCTATGGCTACACCTTC
- | TRBJ2-1 | TRBV7-9 | TRBD2 | CASSTTSESGKNEQFF | TGTGCCAGCAGCACTACTAGCGAGAGTGGGAAGAATGAGCAGTTCTTC
many | TRBJ1-2 | TRBV11-1 | - | CASSLVHNYGYTF | TGTGCCAGCAGCTTGGTCCATAACTATGGCTACACCTTC
- | TRBJ2-2 | TRBV7-3 | - | CASSIQATGELFF | TGTGCCAGCAGCATACAAGCGACCGGGGAGCTGTTTTTT
- | TRBJ1-1 | TRBV5-1 | - | CDSSLVAATVTEAFF | TGCGACAGCAGCTTGGTGGCAGCGACGGTCACTGAAGCTTTCTTT
- | TRBJ2-2 | TRBV4-3 | - | CASSQDYWPEPGELFF | TGTGCCAGCAGCCAAGATTATTGGCCGGAGCCCGGGGAGCTGTTTTTT
- | TRBJ2-7 | TRBV29-1 | TRBD1 | CNVGERKTGIYEQYF | TGCAATGTTGGAGAGCGAAAGACAGGGATATACGAGCAGTACTTC
once | TRBJ2-1 | TRBV29-1 | TRBD2 | CDADGRRFKQFF | TGCGACGCTGACGGGAGGAGATTTAAGCAGTTCTTC
once | TRBJ2-7 | TRBV2 | - | CASRAYEQYF | TGTGCCAGCAGGGCCTACGAGCAGTACTTC
- | TRBJ1-1 | TRBV9 | - | CASAAAGVSDPTEAFF | TGTGCCAGCGCCGCGGCGGGGGTAAGCGACCCCACTGAAGCTTTCTTT
- | TRBJ2-7 | TRBV11-2 | TRBD2 | CASSLGGTSGATYEQYF | TGCGCCAGCAGTTTAGGGGGGACTAGCGGGGCCACCTACGAGCAGTACTTC
few | TRBJ2-1 | TRBV28 | - | CASRGSGEYNEQFF | TGTGCCAGCCGTGGGTCGGGAGAGTACAATGAGCAGTTCTTC
few | TRBJ2-7 | TRBV13 | - | CVSGLGAGTAYEQYF | TGTGTCAGCGGCTTAGGGGCGGGGACGGCCTACGAGCAGTACTTC
- | TRBJ2-7 | TRBV10-2 | - | CASSDFRRRYERYF | TGCGCCAGCAGTGATTTCAGGAGGCGCTACGAGCGGTACTTC
- | TRBJ2-1 | TRBV4-1 | - | CACSQDGLSQNEQFF | TGCGCCTGCAGCCAAGATGGGCTGTCACAAAATGAGCAGTTCTTC
- | TRBJ2-1 | TRBV11-2 | - | CASGFDASYGQFF | TGTGCCAGCGGCTTTGATGCTAGCTATGGGCAGTTCTTC
- | TRBJ2-1 | TRBV12-3/TRBV12-4 | TRBD2 | CASSYGLAGAAEELFF | TGTGCCAGCAGTTATGGACTAGCGGGAGCGGCGGAGGAGCTGTTCTTC
once | TRBJ2-7 | TRBV6-6 | - | CASSTSRKASYEQYF | TGTGCCAGCAGTACTAGCCGGAAGGCCTCCTACGAGCAGTACTTC
many | TRBJ1-5 | TRBV6-1 | - | CASSEIGDQPQHF | TGTGCCAGCAGTGAGATAGGGGATCAGCCCCAGCATTTT
- | TRBJ1-1 | TRBV4-3 | - | CVSSQGGNTEALF | TGCGTCAGCAGCCAAGGGGGGAACACTGAGGCTCTCTTT
- | TRBJ1-4 | TRBV6-6 | - | CTSSLGGKLFF | TGTACCAGCAGTTTGGGGGGAAAACTGTTTTTT
- | TRBJ2-1 | TRBV6-1 | TRBD2 | CASSEPPGGSGKWNEQLF | TGTGCCAGCAGTGAACCCCCGGGGGGTAGCGGGAAGTGGAATGAGCAGCTCTTC
many | TRBJ2-7 | TRBV9 | - | CASSREVGSYEQYF | TGTGCCAGCAGCCGAGAGGTGGGTTCCTACGAGCAGTACTTC
many | TRBJ2-7 | TRBV14 | - | CASSQMGVEQYF | TGTGCCAGCAGCCAAATGGGGGTCGAGCAGTACTTC
few | TRBJ1-1 | TRBV29-1 | - | CSVDAGWGMNTEAFF | TGCAGCGTCGACGCAGGGTGGGGTATGAACACTGAAGCTTTCTTT
- | TRBJ1-1 | TRBV4-3 | - | CISSQRGRGNTEAFF | TGCATCAGCAGCCAGCGGGGTCGTGGGAACACTGAAGCTTTCTTT
many | TRBJ2-3 | TRBV6-6 | TRBD1 | CASSYTGQGADTQYF | TGTGCCAGCAGTTACACGGGACAGGGGGCAGATACGCAGTATTTT
- | TRBJ2-2 | TRBV6-2/TRBV6-3 | TRBD2 | CASRTAGGPFF | TGTGCCAGCAGAACAGCGGGAGGGCCGTTTTTT
- | TRBJ2-1 | TRBV11-2 | - | CASSPLPHGQTNEQFF | TGTGCCAGCAGCCCCCTCCCGCACGGGCAGACTAATGAGCAGTTCTTC
- | TRBJ2-2 | TRBV4-1 | - | CASSQPLTGQWARVELFF | TGCGCCAGCAGCCAGCCGTTAACTGGTCAGTGGGCGCGCGTGGAGCTGTTTTTT
- | TRBJ1-2 | TRBV12-3/TRBV12-4 | - | CAIGRGVNGYTF | TGTGCCATCGGACGGGGGGTCAATGGCTACACCTTC
many | TRBJ1-1 | TRBV10-3 | - | CAISDRTGTEAFF | TGTGCCATCAGTGATAGGACGGGGACTGAAGCTTTCTTT
- | TRBJ2-6 | TRBV6-2/TRBV6-3 | TRBD1 | CVSSYRQGVAGTNVLTF | TGTGTCAGCAGTTACCGGCAGGGGGTTGCTGGGACCAACGTCCTGACTTTC
- | TRBJ2-1 | TRBV29-1 | - | CGVEQGLMNLEQFF | TGCGGCGTTGAACAGGGACTGATGAACCTTGAGCAGTTCTTC
- | TRBJ2-3 | TRBV28 | - | CASSSLTGRVNTQYF | TGTGCCAGCAGTTCGCTAACTGGGAGAGTAAATACGCAGTATTTT
many | TRBJ1-1 | TRBV6-2/TRBV6-3 | - | CASRRGGMNTEAFF | TGTGCCAGTCGGCGAGGGGGGATGAACACTGAAGCTTTCTTT
- | TRBJ1-2 | TRBV6-5 | - | CASSYLGQSYGYTF | TGTGCCAGCAGTTACTTAGGACAGAGCTATGGTTACACCTTC
- | TRBJ2-7 | TRBV29-1 | TRBD2 | CSVEEERDGRYEQNF | TGCAGCGTTGAAGAAGAACGGGACGGGAGGTACGAGCAAAACTTC
- | TRBJ2-7 | TRBV4-3 | - | CASSLESERNYGQYF | TGCGCCAGCAGCCTAGAATCGGAACGGAACTACGGGCAGTACTTC